These 25 T cell receptor beta chains came from one sample sequenced in a study of blood T cell repertoires in COVID-19. Here immunoSEQ multiplex PCR was the method, and the copy in TCRdb shows in-frame clones only, minus some. The table lists about 160,000 clones, around 85% of them singletons. The specimen was peripheral blood. The receptors derive from a human donor with acute or convalescent COVID-19. The donor label of this sample is uncertain.

The chain is built from TRBV18 and TRBJ1-3; 8 bases are a match to TRBD1. CDR3 size: 16 residues. CDR1 is KGHSH and CDR2 is LQKENI in the germline V gene. V shed 3 bases and J 4 bases; nucleotides not matched to a gene: 8. The CDR3 spells CASSPGRQGRGNTIYF. The CDR3, as DNA: TGTGCCAGCTCACCTGGTCGACAGGGGCGGGGAAACACCATATATTTT. The full variable domain, rest sourced from reference TRBV18 and TRBJ1-3, is NAGVMQNPRHLVRRRGQEARLRCSPMKGHSHVYWYRQLPEEGLKFMVYLQKENIIDESGMPKERFSAEFPKEGPSILRIQQVVRGDSAAYFCASSPGRQGRGNTIYFGEGSWLTVV.

This chain connects TRBV24-1 to TRBJ2-6, with D possibly TRBD1 on 6 matching bases. CDR1 and CDR2 (germline): KGHDR, SFDVKD. This CDR3 is 16 amino acids long. The V and J ends lost 4 bases and 2 bases respectively, with 11 bases between them. The CDR3 DNA reads TGTGCCACCAGTGACCAAACAGGGACTGGGGCCAACGTCCTGACTTTC. Encoded protein: CATSDQTGTGANVLTF.

This chain joins TRBV27 and TRBJ1-6, with D hard to call. CDR3 length equals 13 residues. V lost 6 bases and J lost 7, with 10 bases in between. Germline CDR1 is MNHEY and CDR2 is SMNVEV (reference sequence). CDR3 protein: CASRSAGNSPLHF. CDR3 coding DNA: TGTGCCAGCAGGAGCGCGGGGAATTCACCCCTCCACTTT.

The gene calls are TRBV3-1 (or the pseudogene TRBV3-2) and TRBJ2-7; perhaps TRBD1 as D (6 bases). V lost 3 bases and J lost 3, with 9 bases in between. Per germline, CDR1 LGHDT and CDR2 YNNKEL (reference sequence). The CDR3 runs to 13 residues. As DNA, the CDR3 is TGTGCCAGCAGCCACTTGGACAGCTACGAGCAGTACTTC. Residues: CASSHLDSYEQYF.

The chain has TRBV7-9 and TRBJ1-5; the match to TRBD1 covers 8 bases. The V and J ends lost 3 bases and 6 bases, in that order; junction bases with no gene match: 7. The CDR3 has 15 residues. Germline-derived CDR1 and CDR2 are SEHNR and FQNEAQ (reference sequence). The DNA of the CDR3 is TGTGCCAGCAGCTTCGGCGACAGGGGAGGTCAGCCCCAGCATTTT. It yields the protein CASSFGDRGGQPQHF.

This clone turned up a few times. The gene calls are TRBV3-1 (or the pseudogene TRBV3-2) and TRBJ2-7, with 11 bases fitting TRBD2. Trimming took 5 bases from V and 4 from J; bases not matched to a gene: 7. Germline CDR1 and CDR2: LGHDT and YNNKEL (reference sequence). CDR3 length equals 15 residues. In DNA form, the CDR3 reads TGTGCCAGCAGCGATAGCGGGGGGGTTATGTACGAGCAGTACTTC. Protein product: CASSDSGGVMYEQYF.

The chain couples TRBV18 to TRBJ1-1, with D unresolved. V was clipped by 3 bases and J by 1 base, with 9 bases between them. CDR1 and CDR2 from the germline V gene are KGHSH and LQKENI. The length of the CDR3 is 14 residues. The CDR3 sequence is CASSPFGGNTEAFF. The CDR3 DNA reads TGTGCCAGCTCACCTTTTGGAGGGAACACTGAAGCTTTCTTT. The full variable domain, with the rest looked up from reference TRBV18 and TRBJ1-1, is NAGVMQNPRHLVRRRGQEARLRCSPMKGHSHVYWYRQLPEEGLKFMVYLQKENIIDESGMPKERFSAEFPKEGPSILRIQQVVRGDSAAYFCASSPFGGNTEAFFGQGTRLTVV.

The chain uses TRBV3-1 (or the pseudogene TRBV3-2) and TRBJ1-1; 7 nucleotides agree with TRBD1. CDR1 is LGHDT, CDR2 YNNKEL, per germline (reference sequence). The CDR3 has 13 amino acids. J gave up 0 bases and V 5 bases, and 0 bases lay outside the gene matches. CDR3 sequence reads: CASSDRVNTEAFF. In nucleotides, the CDR3 is TGTGCCAGCAGCGACAGGGTGAACACTGAAGCTTTCTTT.

The rearrangement joins TRBV5-1 to TRBJ1-1; TRBD1 aligns across 7 bases. Germline V lookup: CDR1 SGHRS, CDR2 YFSETQ. The CDR3 totals 15 residues. J gave up 1 base and V 4 bases, and 7 bases lay outside the gene matches. CDR3 loop: CASSPPGTANTEAFF. CDR3 sequence (DNA): TGCGCCAGCAGCCCCCCCGGGACAGCGAACACTGAAGCTTTCTTT. The full variable domain, completed using reference TRBV5-1 and TRBJ1-1, is KAGVTQTPRYLIKTRGQQVTLSCSPISGHRSVSWYQQTPGQGLQFLFEYFSETQRNKGNFPGRFSGRQFSNSRSEMNVSTLELGDSALYLCASSPPGTANTEAFFGQGTRLTVV.

This clone occurred once. The rearrangement joins TRBV6-6 to TRBJ2-7, with D tentatively TRBD1 (7 bases). Germline assignment: CDR1 MNHNY and CDR2 SVGAGI (reference sequence). Between the trimmed V and J ends, which lost 8 bases and 0 bases, there was a span of 14 bases. The CDR3 extends over 14 amino acids. The CDR3 nucleotides are TGTGCCAGCTCAACCAGGGGGGACTCCTACGAGCAGTACTTC. Translating it yields CASSTRGDSYEQYF.

J is TRBJ1-5 and V is TRBV30, with 9 bases matching TRBD1. The V segment lost 5 bases and the J segment 7 bases; nucleotides outside the gene matches: 6. This CDR3 comprises 13 residues. Germline lookup yields CDR1 GTSNPN and CDR2 SVGIG (reference sequence). CDR3 in DNA: TGTGCCTGGGGGGGACAGGGTGGCCAGCCCCAGCATTTT. This gives the protein CAWGGQGGQPQHF.

The genes are TRBV4-3 and TRBJ1-2, with D maybe TRBD1 (5 bases). Trimming took 2 bases from V and 7 from J, leaving 26 bases between them. Germline values: CDR1 LGHNA, CDR2 YSLEER. The CDR3 sequence is 18 residues long. DNA of the CDR3: TGCGCCAGCAGCCAATGGGCCCCGGGGGTAGTTGGATCAATTGGCTACACCTTC. This translates into CASSQWAPGVVGSIGYTF.

Regarding this clone: Other nucleotide sequences from this sample produce the same CDR3. V and J are TRBV4-1 and TRBJ1-1; 12 bases line up with TRBD1. The CDR3 runs 17 residues. The germline V gene has CDR1 MGHRA and CDR2 YSYEKL. Germline trimming cut 1 base from V and 2 bases from J; bases unmatched to any gene: 5. The DNA for the CDR3 is TGCGCCAGCAGCCAAGTACCGGGACAGGGGGCTAACACTGAAGCTTTCTTT. It translates to CASSQVPGQGANTEAFF.

The genes are TRBV12-3 or TRBV12-4 and TRBJ1-5; D possibly corresponds to TRBD1 (6 bases). Trimming pared 5 bases from V and 6 bases from J, leaving 8 bases between. CDR3 length: 12 residues. This chain's CDR3 is CASSIQGQPQHF. Here the CDR3 DNA reads TGTGCCAGCAGTATACAGGGTCAGCCCCAGCATTTT.

The gene calls are TRBV25-1 and TRBJ2-6, with D possibly matching TRBD1 (6 bases). The CDR3 has 17 residues. Deletions cut 4 bases from V and 2 bases from J, with 15 bases between. Germline V CDR1 and CDR2: MGHDK, SYGVNS. CDR3 region: CASSGGRGTAGANVLTF. CDR3 DNA sequence: TGTGCCAGCAGTGGGGGCAGGGGAACGGCTGGGGCCAACGTCCTGACTTTC.

The J gene is TRBJ2-7, the V gene TRBV5-1; D is possibly TRBD2 (6 bases). Germline CDR1 SGHRS, CDR2 YFSETQ. The germline V and J ends were trimmed by 0 bases and 0 bases, with 10 bases remaining between them. This CDR3 spans 15 amino acids. CDR3 nucleotide sequence: TGCGCCAGCAGCTTGGTAGGCGGGGCCTCCTACGAGCAGTACTTC. It yields the protein CASSLVGGASYEQYF.

The chain employs TRBV18 and TRBJ1-2; TRBD1 matches at 7 bases. Trimming removed 0 bases from V and 5 bases from J; junction bases left unmatched: 6. The CDR3 has 15 residues. Per the germline V gene, CDR1 is KGHSH and CDR2 is LQKENI. In DNA form, the CDR3 reads TGTGCCAGCTCACCACCTTCCGGGACAGAGTATGGCTACACCTTC. It translates to CASSPPSGTEYGYTF.

This chain links TRBV11-1 with TRBJ2-5; 8 positions match TRBD1. Germline CDR1 is SGHAT and CDR2 is FQDESV (reference sequence). V gave up 5 bases and J gave up 5 bases; unmatched junction bases: 10. The CDR3 covers 15 residues. CDR3 sequence: CASSTGTGLMETQYF. CDR3 sequence (DNA): TGTGCCAGCAGCACCGGGACAGGATTGATGGAGACCCAGTACTTC.

V usage is TRBV18 and J usage is TRBJ2-4; 8 bases match TRBD1. After removal of 1 base from V and 8 bases from J, the junction contained 7 bases not matched to a gene. The CDR3 is 15 amino acids. CDR1 is KGHSH and CDR2 is LQKENI in the germline V gene. CDR3 in amino acids: CASSPLGQGGDIQYF. The CDR3 DNA reads TGTGCCAGCTCACCACTTGGACAGGGAGGAGACATTCAGTACTTC.

The V gene is TRBV12-3 or TRBV12-4, the J gene TRBJ1-5; D unresolved. V was trimmed by 2 bases and J by 6 bases, leaving 8 bases between them. The CDR3 covers 13 residues. CDR3 sequence reads: CASSLREVQPQHF. CDR3 bases: TGTGCCAGCAGTTTACGGGAAGTTCAGCCCCAGCATTTT.

This clone was seen more than once but under ten times. This chain uses TRBV6-4 with TRBJ2-7; D not resolved. Trimming shortened V by 6 bases and J by 4 bases, and 7 bases separated the two germline ends. The CDR3 loop spans 11 amino acids. CDR1 and CDR2 (germline): MRHNA, SNTAGT. CDR3 coding DNA: TGTGCCAGCAGGCAACAGTACGAGCAGTACTTC. Protein product: CASRQQYEQYF.

The rearrangement links TRBV4-2 to TRBJ2-6; 7 positions match TRBD1. V lost 5 bases to trimming and J lost 0 bases; unmatched junction nucleotides: 13. Looked up from germline, CDR1 is LGHNA and CDR2 is YNFKEQ. The CDR3 spans 19 residues. The CDR3 DNA reads as TGTGCCAGCAGCTCGGACAGGCAGCGAACCCACTCTGGGGCCAACGTCCTGACTTTC. The encoded protein is CASSSDRQRTHSGANVLTF.

The V call is TRBV5-1, the J call TRBJ2-2; D uncertain. CDR1 and CDR2 from the germline V gene are SGHRS and YFSETQ. V was shortened by 4 bases and J by 5 bases, with 15 bases between the two germline ends. The CDR3 covers 15 residues. For the CDR3, the DNA is TGCGCCAGCAGCACCTTCGTGACGAGGACCGGGGAGCTGTTTTTT. Translated: CASSTFVTRTGELFF.

This clone was seen a single time. The J gene is TRBJ1-5, the V gene TRBV15; 7 bases line up with TRBD1. Germline loops: CDR1 LNHNV, CDR2 YYDKDF (reference sequence). With 3 bases clipped from V and 4 bases from J, the junction kept 6 bases outside the gene matches. The CDR3 is 15 amino acids. The CDR3 bases are TGTGCCACCAGCAGCAGGAGACAGGGAAATCAGCCCCAGCATTTT. Amino acids: CATSSRRQGNQPQHF.

The genes are TRBV7-6 and TRBJ1-2, with TRBD1 matching over 7 bases. CDR1 is SGHVS and CDR2 is FNYEAQ in the germline V gene. V lost 5 bases to trimming and J lost 2 bases; unmatched junction nucleotides: 5. The CDR3 has 14 residues. This CDR3 is CASSLRTGNYGYTF. Written as DNA, the CDR3 is TGTGCCAGCAGCCTCCGGACAGGAAACTATGGCTACACCTTC.